This T cell receptor beta chain originates from a study of PD-1 blockade in classical Hodgkin lymphoma (dated by TCRdb to 2020 to 2022). Study-wide context: Nivolumab dosing was 3 mg/kg intravenously every 2 weeks, continuing until either disease progression or unacceptable toxicity. A peripheral blood immune signature of response to PD-1 blockade in classical Hodgkin lymphoma was defined using TCR beta sequencing and CyTOF. The full study reports these points: A significant rise by C4D1 was seen in CD4+ but not CD8+ TCR diversity (p=0.0027 vs p=0.16), with the rise being most apparent in complete responders (p=0.02). Baseline TCR diversity was reported to be lower in newly diagnosed patients than in healthy donors and to be lower still in relapsed/refractory patients. Among trial patients, those achieving complete response had baseline diversity similar to that of newly diagnosed patients, while diversity was significantly lower in partial responders and progressors. The study was limited to a single clinical trial cohort, and causes of repertoire differences, possibly disease activity or prior therapy, remained undefined. Lower diversity was seen in patients whose nivolumab began less than 1 year after ASCT, and these patients were left out of later analyses so that immune reconstitution would not confound the results.

Comments on this clone: The specificity of this receptor is unknown. Qualities for individual bases were not recorded, and no much larger clone is one base off.

The CDR1 and CDR2 encoded by the germline V gene are LGHNT and FRNRAP. From the cysteine through the phenylalanine, the CDR3 covers 12 amino acids. The entry retains the CDR3 DNA only, 36 bases that are in frame from base 1. V is cut by 7 bases and J by 5 bases, and the space between the germline ends is 11 bases. The time point label on this specimen signifies: cycle 2 day 1 (C2D1) of nivolumab. All trial patients had relapsed after autologous stem cell transplantation, with cohorts A, B and C differing in prior brentuximab vedotin exposure. The trial cohort included 55 to 65 patients with relapsed/refractory classical Hodgkin lymphoma, and each patient had a best overall response of complete response, partial response or progressive disease. In the multi-cohort phase II CheckMate 205 trial, trial patients received single-agent nivolumab. An independent review committee assessed best overall response by applying the 2007 International Working Group response criteria. Trial PBMCs were collected just before the start of nivolumab (C1D1) and during therapy at cycle 2 day 1 and cycle 4 day 1. After peripheral blood was drawn into 8 mL Vacutainer Cell Preparation Tubes, PBMCs were isolated by centrifugation and then cryopreserved.

Genomic DNA was extracted with the Qiagen DNeasy kit from unsorted PBMCs and from negatively selected CD4+ and CD8+ fractions. Using primers that anneal to V and J segments, immunoSEQ multiplex PCR amplified the TCR beta CDR3 regions. Amplification bias was minimized using a synthetic immune receptor repertoire, and residual bias was removed computationally after sequencing. The study's processing was this. Custom Python scripts were used to quantify repertoire diversity as the Shannon entropy index. Unsorted, CD4+ and CD8+ repertoires were analyzed separately, except for combined analyses in which CD4+ and CD8+ sequences were merged in silico. A clone was considered expanded if an increase in frequency of at least 2-fold after treatment relative to C1D1 was found, and a pseudocount of 0.5 was applied to clones undetected at baseline. Clones with 0 or 1 copy at C1D1 were classified as singleton clones, and clones with 2 or more copies were classified as non-singleton clones. By matching protein sequences in sorted samples from the same patient, clones expanded in unsorted samples were annotated as CD4+, CD8+ or unknown. Wilcoxon tests on paired samples were used to test changes in diversity from C1D1 to C4D1. The table comes from immuneACCESS by way of TCRdb, which keeps in-frame sequences with V and J called. Part of the clones is missing from these tables; in studies checked, under half for an unresolved V gene and the rest for unknown reasons. D and trimming were read from the DNA, whereas the V and J calls and clone size are those reported in that table. The table for this sample lists 75,000 to 100,000 clones; about four fifths of them were counted only once. The ten biggest clones cover roughly 15% of the sample.

The sequence is built from TRBV12-5 and TRBJ1-1; the D gene cannot be resolved reliably. This receptor was identified in a human donor with classical Hodgkin lymphoma. The sequencing used peripheral blood mononuclear cells (PBMCs), collected before the second cycle of nivolumab. DNA sequence: TGTGCTAGTGCAGAGTTCATAACTGAAGCTTTCTTT. This encodes CASAEFITEAFF.